Presented here are 23 T cell receptor beta chains from one specimen sequenced in a study of blood T cell repertoires in COVID-19. Sequencing used immunoSEQ multiplex PCR; TCRdb keeps in-frame clones, though not all of them. The sample shows 200,000 to 250,000 clones, 80% to 90% of them seen only once. The sample comprised peripheral blood. Receptor source: a young man with active or convalescent COVID-19.

This clone showed up just once. This chain joins TRBV6-5 and TRBJ1-1; D call uncertain. The CDR3 runs 13 residues. Germline V gene sequence: CDR1 MNHEY, CDR2 SVGAGI. Trimming shortened V by 8 bases and J by 11 bases, and 21 bases separated the two germline ends. Here the CDR3 reads CASGTSTERRAFF. In DNA form, the CDR3 reads TGTGCCAGCGGAACGTCCACGGAAAGGCGGGCTTTCTTT.

The chain recombines TRBV30 with TRBJ2-5, with TRBD2 matching over 8 bases. The CDR3 extends over 13 amino acids. V shed 8 bases and J 4 bases; nucleotides not matched to a gene: 9. CDR1 GTSNPN and CDR2 SVGIG come from the germline V gene (reference sequence). This CDR3 is CAGERETGETQYF. The DNA of the CDR3 is TGTGCCGGGGAGCGGGAGACCGGAGAGACCCAGTACTTC.

V is TRBV18 and J is TRBJ1-2, with 7 bases lining up with TRBD1. Per germline, CDR1 KGHSH and CDR2 LQKENI. The CDR3 length is 13 residues. J lost 14 bases, V lost 6 bases, and 15 bases had no gene match. CDR3 in DNA: TGTGCCAGCTCCGCAAAGGACAGGACGGCTTATACCTTC. Amino acid sequence: CASSAKDRTAYTF.

This chain joins TRBV2 and TRBJ1-1, with 10 bases matching TRBD1. V was clipped by 8 bases and J by 1 base; unmatched bases: 7. The germline CDR1 and CDR2 sequences are SNHLY and FYNNEI. The CDR3 length is 15 residues. In DNA form, the CDR3 reads TGTGCCAGCCGACAGGGGGCCTATACGAACACTGAAGCTTTCTTT. Translating it yields CASRQGAYTNTEAFF. The full variable domain, with the rest looked up from reference TRBV2 and TRBJ1-1, is EPEVTQTPSHQVTQMGQEVILRCVPISNHLYFYWYRQILGQKVEFLVSFYNNEISEKSEIFDDQFSVERPDGSNFTLKIRSTKLEDSAMYFCASRQGAYTNTEAFFGQGTRLTVV.

The chain is built from TRBV11-2 and TRBJ2-3; D is uncertain. Germline V CDR1 and CDR2: SGHAT, FQNNGV. The ends were cut back, 5 bases at V and 3 bases at J, with 6 bases in the middle. This CDR3 is built from 12 residues. For the CDR3, the DNA is TGTGCCAGCAGCGGGCCTACAGATACGCAGTATTTT. The encoded protein is CASSGPTDTQYF.

V usage is TRBV4-1 and J usage is TRBJ1-4; possible D gene TRBD1, 6 bases. Per germline, CDR1 MGHRA and CDR2 YSYEKL. Trimming took off 2 bases at V and 4 bases at J, with 17 bases between the two ends. The CDR3 runs 17 residues. This chain's CDR3 is CASSQRIRGGDNEKLFF. The CDR3, as DNA: TGCGCCAGCAGCCAAAGGATTAGGGGGGGTGATAATGAAAAACTGTTTTTT.

The chain links TRBV5-1 to TRBJ2-3, with 10 bases aligning to TRBD2. The CDR3 contains 15 residues. V shed 7 bases and J 2 bases; nucleotides not matched to a gene: 7. The V gene's germline CDR1 is SGHRS and CDR2 YFSETQ. The CDR3 nucleotides are TGCGCCAGCGCAACTAGCGGGACCCACACAGATACGCAGTATTTT. Its protein is CASATSGTHTDTQYF.

V and J are TRBV7-9 and TRBJ2-1; 13 bases line up with TRBD2. Trimming at V came to 5 bases and at J to 7 bases, leaving 5 bases not matched to a gene. Germline CDR1 SEHNR, CDR2 FQNEAQ (reference sequence). The CDR3 has 15 amino acids. CDR3 sequence (DNA): TGTGCCAGCAGCCCTTGGACTAGCGGGGGTAATGAGCAGTTCTTC. It encodes CASSPWTSGGNEQFF.

CDR3 coding DNA: TGTGCCAGCAGCGTGCAATCTGGACAGGGGGCGAACCAGCCCCAGCATTTT. Translated, it gives CASSVQSGQGANQPQHF. This chain joins TRBV9 and TRBJ1-5; 11 bases line up with TRBD1. Trimming removed 2 bases from V and 7 bases from J; junction bases left unmatched: 11. CDR1 and CDR2 (germline): SGDLS, YYNGEE. This CDR3 contains 17 residues.

The chain uses TRBV30 and TRBJ1-1; perhaps TRBD1 as D (5 bases). CDR1 is GTSNPN and CDR2 is SVGIG in the germline V gene (reference sequence). V was cut by 1 base and J by 0 bases, with 12 bases left in between. The CDR3 contains 15 residues. CDR3 DNA sequence: TGTGCCTGGAGTGATAAACAGGTGCTGAACACTGAAGCTTTCTTT. Its protein is CAWSDKQVLNTEAFF.

V gene TRBV9 combines with J gene TRBJ2-1; 10 bases agree with TRBD2. Germline lookup yields CDR1 SGDLS and CDR2 YYNGEE. The V segment lost 3 bases and the J segment 8 bases; nucleotides outside the gene matches: 11. CDR3 length: 16 residues. CDR3 coding DNA: TGTGCCAGCAGCGGAAGCAGGGGGACTAGCGACCATGAGCAGTTCTTC. This translates into CASSGSRGTSDHEQFF.

This rearrangement joins TRBV5-4 to TRBJ2-5; D may be TRBD2 (5 bases). CDR3 length equals 13 residues. Germline CDR1 reads SGHNT; CDR2 reads YYREEE (reference sequence). Trimming left V 2 bases short and J 3 bases short, with 8 bases between. CDR3 in amino acids: CASSLAEEETQYF. The CDR3 nucleotides read TGTGCCAGCAGCTTAGCGGAGGAAGAGACCCAGTACTTC.

In DNA, the CDR3 is TGTGCCAGCAGTGCCCGACAATCAGATACGCAGTATTTT. Translation gives CASSARQSDTQYF. The chain couples TRBV2 to TRBJ2-3; D remains unclear. V shed 4 bases and J shed 4 bases, with 9 bases lying between them. This CDR3 region has 13 residues. The germline V gene encodes CDR1 SNHLY and CDR2 FYNNEI. The full variable domain, with the rest looked up from reference TRBV2 and TRBJ2-3, is EPEVTQTPSHQVTQMGQEVILRCVPISNHLYFYWYRQILGQKVEFLVSFYNNEISEKSEIFDDQFSVERPDGSNFTLKIRSTKLEDSAMYFCASSARQSDTQYFGPGTRLTVL.

This chain links TRBV30 with TRBJ2-7; 9 positions agree with TRBD2. Germline V gives CDR1 GTSNPN, CDR2 SVGIG (reference sequence). After removal of 3 bases from V and 3 bases from J, the junction contained 6 bases not matched to a gene. The CDR3 has 14 amino acids. CDR3 in amino acids: CAWSRAGGIYEQYF. The CDR3 nucleotides are TGTGCCTGGAGCAGAGCGGGGGGTATCTACGAGCAGTACTTC.

The rearrangement uses TRBV7-6 and TRBJ2-2, with D possibly TRBD2 on 5 matching bases. Germline assignment: CDR1 SGHVS and CDR2 FNYEAQ. Trimming removed 5 bases from V and 0 bases from J, with 25 bases in between. The CDR3 covers 20 residues. The CDR3 DNA is TGTGCCAGCAGCCCTCGGACGCCGAGGGAGCTAATCTCGAACACCGGGGAGCTGTTTTTT. It encodes CASSPRTPRELISNTGELFF.

This chain links TRBV30 with TRBJ1-5; D is unresolved. There are 14 residues in the CDR3. V lost 1 base, J lost 4 bases, and 11 bases lay in between. From germline, CDR1 is GTSNPN and CDR2 SVGIG (reference sequence). Here the CDR3 reads CAWSEGAGNQPQHF. The CDR3 region has the DNA TGTGCCTGGAGTGAGGGAGCGGGTAATCAGCCCCAGCATTTT.

This clone has more than one count but fewer than ten. The chain couples TRBV11-3 to TRBJ2-2, with 7 bases fitting TRBD2. V shed 2 bases, J shed 9 bases, and the junction held 9 bases outside the gene matches. Germline lookup yields CDR1 SGHNT and CDR2 YENEEA. CDR3 size: 15 residues. CDR3 residues: CASSLSAGGSRELFF. CDR3 coding DNA: TGTGCCAGCAGCTTATCGGCTGGCGGGAGTCGGGAGCTGTTTTTT. The entire variable domain, with the rest obtained from reference TRBV11-3 and TRBJ2-2, is as follows: EAGVVQSPRYKIIEKKQPVAFWCNPISGHNTLYWYLQNLGQGPELLIRYENEEAVDDSQLPKDRFSAERLKGVDSTLKIQPAELGDSAVYLCASSLSAGGSRELFFGEGSRLTVL.

The chain is built from TRBV19 and TRBJ2-2; D may be TRBD1 (5 bases). The length of the CDR3 is 16 residues. Germline assignment: CDR1 LNHDA and CDR2 SQIVND (reference sequence). V shed 3 bases and J shed 3 bases, with 14 bases lying between them. The CDR3 nucleotides are TGTGCCAGTAGTATCCGGGCAGGGCTGTACACCGGGGAGCTGTTTTTT. It is translated as CASSIRAGLYTGELFF.

The J gene is TRBJ2-1, the V gene TRBV19; 15 nucleotides agree with TRBD2. V lost 3 bases to trimming and J lost 0 bases; unmatched junction nucleotides: 6. Germline CDR1 and CDR2: LNHDA and SQIVND (reference sequence). The length of the CDR3 is 19 residues. CDR3 region: CASSIRTSGRALSYNEQFF. CDR3 bases: TGTGCCAGTAGTATTAGGACTAGCGGGAGGGCCCTCTCCTACAATGAGCAGTTCTTC.

The chain couples TRBV19 to TRBJ1-5; 9 positions agree with TRBD1. Per germline, CDR1 LNHDA and CDR2 SQIVND (reference sequence). Trimming took 3 bases from V and 5 from J; bases not matched to a gene: 2. The CDR3 is 14 residues long. CDR3 DNA: TGTGCCAGTAGTATCCGGGACAGGGATCAGCCCCAGCATTTT. Translated: CASSIRDRDQPQHF.

The chain has TRBV10-2 and TRBJ1-2, with a weak D call TRBD1 (6 bases). The V end was cut by 6 bases, the J end by 1 base, with 9 bases between. Germline lookup yields CDR1 WSHSY and CDR2 SAAADI. The CDR3 extends over 13 amino acids. The CDR3 region is CASRGTSNYGYTF. CDR3 DNA sequence: TGCGCCAGCAGAGGGACAAGTAACTATGGCTACACCTTC.

CDR3 nucleotides: TGTGCCAGCAGCTTACCCCCGGGTGGCTACACCTTC. It specifies CASSLPPGGYTF. V is TRBV5-6 and J is TRBJ1-2; no clear D gene. The V and J ends lost 2 bases and 7 bases respectively, with 9 bases between them. Per germline, CDR1 SGHDT and CDR2 YYEEEE. The CDR3 has 12 residues. Variable domain in full (rest from reference TRBV5-6 and TRBJ1-2): DAGVTQSPTHLIKTRGQQVTLRCSPKSGHDTVSWYQQALGQGPQFIFQYYEEEERQRGNFPDRFSGHQFPNYSSELNVNALLLGDSALYLCASSLPPGGYTFGSGTRLTVV.

The chain uses TRBV3-1 (or the pseudogene TRBV3-2) and TRBJ1-2; TRBD1 might be the D (5 bases). The CDR3 loop spans 15 amino acids. V lost 1 base and J lost 2, with 11 bases in between. In germline, CDR1 is LGHDT, CDR2 YNNKEL (reference sequence). CDR3 sequence reads: CASSQARRTNYGYTF. The DNA for the CDR3 is TGTGCCAGCAGCCAAGCTCGGCGGACAAACTATGGCTACACCTTC.